One and the same sample provided the 31 T cell receptor beta chains below, sequenced in a study of OX40 agonist ivuxolimab in advanced cancers. Libraries were prepared by immunoSEQ multiplex PCR; TCRdb keeps only in-frame clonotypes and omits some of them. The sample includes tens of thousands of clones, roughly four fifths of them seen just once. The sequencing used CD4+ or CD8+ T cells sorted from blood, collected in a trial of the OX40 agonist ivuxolimab. The source is an adult with an advanced solid tumor such as melanoma, head and neck, liver or kidney cancer.

This sequence joins TRBV18 and TRBJ1-1; TRBD1 is a possible D gene (5 bases). The CDR3 extends over 14 amino acids. Germline V gives CDR1 KGHSH, CDR2 LQKENI. V was pared by 6 bases and J by 4 bases, with 15 bases between. The chain's CDR3 is CASSIDPGGTEAFF. Written as DNA, the CDR3 is TGTGCCAGCTCCATTGACCCTGGGGGCACTGAAGCTTTCTTT. The complete variable domain, with remaining parts taken from reference TRBV18 and TRBJ1-1, reads NAGVMQNPRHLVRRRGQEARLRCSPMKGHSHVYWYRQLPEEGLKFMVYLQKENIIDESGMPKERFSAEFPKEGPSILRIQQVVRGDSAAYFCASSIDPGGTEAFFGQGTRLTVV.

The rearrangement uses TRBV7-2 and TRBJ2-1; D not certain. The V end lost 8 bases, the J end lost 4 bases, and 9 bases lay between the germline ends. This CDR3 has 12 amino acids. Looked up from germline, CDR1 is SGHTA and CDR2 is FQGNSA. CDR3 nucleotide sequence: TGTGCCAGCGGGAACGATTACAATGAGCAGTTCTTC. Protein sequence: CASGNDYNEQFF.

The rearrangement joins TRBV5-1 to TRBJ1-1; D possibly corresponds to TRBD1 (6 bases). This CDR3 comprises 20 residues. Germline V gene sequence: CDR1 SGHRS, CDR2 YFSETQ. V gave up 0 bases and J gave up 2 bases, with 26 bases separating them. Here the CDR3 DNA reads TGCGCCAGCAGCTTGGTGGGGCCAGGGGAGGGTGTTCAACGAAACACTGAAGCTTTCTTT. This translates into CASSLVGPGEGVQRNTEAFF.

This sequence joins TRBV7-9 and TRBJ1-4; weak D call: TRBD1 (5 bases). Trimming pared 4 bases from V and 5 bases from J, leaving 8 bases between. The CDR3 extends over 13 amino acids. Per the germline V gene, CDR1 is SEHNR and CDR2 is FQNEAQ (reference sequence). CDR3 in amino acids: CASSSGRNEKLFF. Written as DNA, the CDR3 is TGTGCCAGCAGCTCGGGACGGAATGAAAAACTGTTTTTT.

The chain is built from TRBV19 and TRBJ2-4; 11 bases fit TRBD1. The CDR3 is 16 amino acids. Germline CDR1 and CDR2: LNHDA and SQIVND (reference sequence). Trimming took 5 bases from V and 8 from J; bases not matched to a gene: 11. The CDR3 DNA reads TGTGCCAGTAGTGCCTCCGGGACAGGGGGGGAGTACATTCAGTACTTC. It specifies CASSASGTGGEYIQYF. Combining the CDR3 with reference TRBV19 and TRBJ2-4 gives the whole variable domain DGGITQSPKYLFRKEGQNVTLSCEQNLNHDAMYWYRQDPGQGLRLIYYSQIVNDFQKGDIAEGYSVSREKKESFPLTVTSAQKNPTAFYLCASSASGTGGEYIQYFGAGTRLSVL.

The chain combines TRBV4-1 with TRBJ1-1; possible D gene TRBD1, 5 bases. V lost 2 bases and J lost 7, with 17 bases in between. Germline CDR1 reads MGHRA; CDR2 reads YSYEKL. The CDR3 contains 15 residues. The chain's CDR3 is CASSQPDLGHYEAFF. The CDR3, as DNA: TGCGCCAGCAGCCAACCAGACCTCGGACACTATGAAGCTTTCTTT.

The chain employs TRBV18 and TRBJ1-2; D is uncertain. Trimming stripped 2 bases from V and 5 bases from J, with 12 bases between. Germline CDR1 reads KGHSH; CDR2 reads LQKENI. The CDR3 runs to 14 residues. The CDR3 reads CASSPTTSDYGYTF. CDR3 bases: TGTGCCAGCTCACCAACGACGTCTGATTATGGCTACACCTTC.

The chain has TRBV6-1 and TRBJ2-5; D perhaps matches TRBD1 (5 bases). CDR3 length: 15 amino acids. V was shortened by 8 bases and J by 2 bases, with 18 bases between the two germline ends. Germline lookup yields CDR1 MNHNS and CDR2 SASEGT. In nucleotides, the CDR3 is TGTGCCAGCCGCCTCCTAGGGGCAGCACAAGAGACCCAGTACTTC. It specifies CASRLLGAAQETQYF.

The chain combines TRBV28 with TRBJ1-2; no reliable D call. Germline V lookup: CDR1 MDHEN, CDR2 SYDVKM. The germline V and J ends were trimmed by 6 bases and 3 bases, with 20 bases remaining between them. This CDR3 contains 16 residues. In nucleotides, the CDR3 is TGTGCCAGCAGGGGAGTGGGCTCCGATGCGGACTATGGCTACACCTTC. This codes for CASRGVGSDADYGYTF.

The chain recombines TRBV10-3 with TRBJ2-7; a weak D match, TRBD1 (6 bases). The CDR3 totals 13 residues. CDR1 is ENHRY and CDR2 is SYGVKD in the germline V gene. With 2 bases removed from V and 6 bases from J, the gap between germline ends came to 11 bases. In nucleotides, the CDR3 is TGTGCCATCAGTGAGCAGGGGCTGGGCGAGCAGTACTTC. This translates into CAISEQGLGEQYF.

J is TRBJ1-2 and V is TRBV28; 7 bases fit TRBD1. The CDR3 spans 15 residues. Germline CDR1 and CDR2: MDHEN and SYDVKM. Germline trimming cut 3 bases from V and 4 bases from J; bases unmatched to any gene: 8. The CDR3 loop reads CASSFPGGGSYGYTF. As DNA, the CDR3 is TGTGCCAGCAGTTTCCCAGGGGGGGGGAGCTATGGCTACACCTTC.

In its sample, this clone was seen once. This chain links TRBV6-5 with TRBJ2-5; TRBD2 might be the D (6 bases). This CDR3 comprises 14 residues. Germline CDR1 MNHEY, CDR2 SVGAGI. The V end was cut by 5 bases, the J end by 5 bases, with 15 bases between. In nucleotides, the CDR3 is TGTGCCAGCAGTGGGGGTAGGAGGGTGGAGACCCAGTACTTC. It codes for CASSGGRRVETQYF.

This clone turned up a few times. Here the CDR3 reads CASSQSLRERQGWFSEAFF. The CDR3 DNA reads TGCGCCAGCAGTCAATCTCTTCGCGAAAGGCAGGGATGGTTCTCTGAAGCTTTCTTT. The chain combines TRBV23-1 with TRBJ1-1, with TRBD1 as a possible D gene (5 bases). TRBV23-1 is an ORF for which the function is uncertain. Trimming pared 0 bases from V and 6 bases from J, leaving 26 bases between. The CDR3 runs 19 residues.

CDR3 coding DNA: TGCGCCAGCAGCTTGATAGCGGGGGCATCCTACGAGCAGTACTTC. This encodes CASSLIAGASYEQYF. The chain uses TRBV5-1 and TRBJ2-7, with 9 bases matching TRBD2. V lost 1 base and J lost 1; bases outside the gene matches: 3. CDR3 length: 15 residues. CDR1 is SGHRS, CDR2 YFSETQ, per germline.

The chain joins TRBV6-5 to TRBJ2-7; 8 bases line up with TRBD1. From germline, CDR1 is MNHEY and CDR2 SVGAGI. The CDR3 is 13 residues long. Trimming removed 6 bases from V and 4 bases from J; junction bases left unmatched: 5. The DNA for the CDR3 is TGTGCCAGCAGCGGGACAGGTCGGTACGAGCAGTACTTC. Translation: CASSGTGRYEQYF.

This clone was observed a single time. The chain recombines TRBV19 with TRBJ2-6; D is unresolved. Germline values: CDR1 LNHDA, CDR2 SQIVND (reference sequence). The V and J ends lost 7 bases and 0 bases respectively, with 4 bases between them. This CDR3 is built from 13 residues. CDR3 nucleotides: TGTGCCAGTACGATCTCTGGGGCCAACGTCCTGACTTTC. It encodes CASTISGANVLTF.

The chain carries TRBV19 and TRBJ1-5; D is unresolved. The CDR3 has 12 residues. The germline V gene encodes CDR1 LNHDA and CDR2 SQIVND (reference sequence). V was cut by 10 bases and J by 2 bases, with 9 bases left in between. In DNA, the CDR3 is TGTGCCACATCGTTCGGCAATCAGCCCCAGCATTTT. Translating it yields CATSFGNQPQHF.

The genes are TRBV7-8 and TRBJ2-1; unclear D gene. Germline V gene sequence: CDR1 SGHVS, CDR2 FQNEAQ. The V gene lost 6 bases and the J gene lost 3 bases, with 18 bases spanning the gap. The CDR3 sequence is 16 residues long. The CDR3 DNA sequence: TGTGCCAGCAGGGTGGGATCTAATGCCGGCTACAATGAGCAGTTCTTC. Translated: CASRVGSNAGYNEQFF.

The V and J genes are TRBV6-6 and TRBJ2-1; TRBD1 or TRBD2 may be the D gene (7 bases each). Germline V CDR1 and CDR2: MNHNY, SVGAGI (reference sequence). Deletions cut 2 bases from V and 7 bases from J, with 12 bases between. The CDR3 is 14 residues long. This CDR3 is CASSYRQGGNEQFF. CDR3 coding DNA: TGTGCCAGCAGTTACCGCCAGGGGGGGAATGAGCAGTTCTTC.

This CDR3 reads CASSRQTTDTQYF. In nucleotides, the CDR3 is TGTGCCAGCAGCCGACAGACCACAGATACGCAGTATTTT. The rearrangement joins TRBV28 to TRBJ2-3; perhaps TRBD1 as D (5 bases). Trimming cost V 6 bases and J 2 bases, with 9 bases left between them. Germline assignment: CDR1 MDHEN and CDR2 SYDVKM. The CDR3 runs to 13 residues.

The rearrangement joins TRBV9 to TRBJ2-5, with TRBD2 matching 7 bases. The germline V gene has CDR1 SGDLS and CDR2 YYNGEE. This CDR3 is built from 15 residues. Unmatched junction bases numbered 10, after V lost 3 bases and J lost 5 bases. CDR3 bases: TGTGCCAGCAGCGCCCGGGGGAACGGGGGGGAGACCCAGTACTTC. Residues: CASSARGNGGETQYF. Filled out from reference TRBV9 and TRBJ2-5, the complete variable domain reads DSGVTQTPKHLITATGQRVTLRCSPRSGDLSVYWYQQSLDQGLQFLIQYYNGEERAKGNILERFSAQQFPDLHSELNLSSLELGDSALYFCASSARGNGGETQYFGPGTRLLVL.

This sequence joins TRBV30 and TRBJ2-3, with TRBD1 identical over 8 bases. CDR1 GTSNPN and CDR2 SVGIG come from the germline V gene (reference sequence). V lost 2 bases, J lost 8 bases, and 9 bases stayed unmatched. This CDR3 contains 14 residues. The CDR3 is CAWSLGTGGSTQYF. The CDR3 nucleotides read TGTGCCTGGAGTCTGGGTACAGGGGGTTCTACGCAGTATTTT.

The rearrangement links TRBV30 to TRBJ1-1; 7 bases are shared with TRBD1. The CDR3 runs to 13 residues. Germline CDR1 is GTSNPN and CDR2 is SVGIG (reference sequence). Losses at the gene ends were 8 bases for V and 6 bases for J; bases not matched to a gene: 12. The DNA for the CDR3 is TGTGCCGGACGCAGACAGGGAAATTCTGAAGCTTTCTTT. Translated, it gives CAGRRQGNSEAFF.

The rearrangement links TRBV5-4 to TRBJ1-2, with D possibly matching TRBD1 (6 bases). Per the germline V gene, CDR1 is SGHNT and CDR2 is YYREEE (reference sequence). Trimming took 0 bases from V and 0 from J, leaving 18 bases between them. The CDR3 has 18 residues. The CDR3 reads CASSLGIWRTGTNYGYTF. CDR3 in DNA: TGTGCCAGCAGCTTGGGTATTTGGAGAACAGGGACTAACTATGGCTACACCTTC.

This chain links TRBV5-1 with TRBJ2-7; 12 bases match TRBD2. CDR1 and CDR2 from the germline V gene are SGHRS and YFSETQ. CDR3 length: 16 residues. Unmatched junction bases numbered 6, after V lost 0 bases and J lost 5 bases. Here the CDR3 DNA reads TGCGCCAGCAGCTTGGCTCTAGCGGGGGGGCGCAACGAGCAGTACTTC. It yields the protein CASSLALAGGRNEQYF.

The chain couples TRBV19 to TRBJ1-4; TRBD1 agrees at 7 bases. The junction had 8 bases not matched to a gene; V was cut back by 5 bases and J by 5 bases. Germline V gene data show CDR1 as LNHDA and CDR2 as SQIVND (reference sequence). The CDR3 is 15 amino acids. The CDR3 is CASSFDRAPNEKLFF. Written as DNA, the CDR3 is TGTGCCAGTAGTTTCGACAGGGCACCAAATGAAAAACTGTTTTTT.

Note on this clone: The junction departs from the called germline gene at one end, perhaps through a read error. Different DNA sequences within this sample yield the same CDR3. J is TRBJ1-6 and V is TRBV5-6; perhaps TRBD1 as D (6 bases). CDR3 length: 14 residues. Germline V gives CDR1 SGHDT, CDR2 YYEEEE. The CDR3 region has the DNA TGTGCCAGTAGCTCCGACAGGACGAATTCACCCCTCCACTTT. It translates to CASSSDRTNSPLHF.

The sample holds a few counts of this clone. The rearrangement links TRBV19 to TRBJ1-4; 8 nucleotides line up with TRBD1. This CDR3 has 14 residues. Germline CDR1 LNHDA, CDR2 SQIVND (reference sequence). J gave up 7 bases and V 6 bases, and 7 bases lay outside the gene matches. The CDR3 DNA reads TGTGCCAGTAGGGCAGGACAGGGAGGTGAAAAACTGTTTTTT. It translates to CASRAGQGGEKLFF.

The chain has TRBV19 and TRBJ1-3; TRBD1 aligns across 8 bases. This CDR3 region has 18 residues. The V segment lost 5 bases and the J segment 3 bases; nucleotides outside the gene matches: 15. The germline CDR1 and CDR2 sequences are LNHDA and SQIVND (reference sequence). The DNA of the CDR3 is TGTGCCAGTAGTCGCCACCGGGACAGGAACAAGTTTGGAAACACCATATATTTT. It encodes CASSRHRDRNKFGNTIYF.

The V call is TRBV18, the J call TRBJ2-1; 9 bases are shared with TRBD1. Germline CDR1 and CDR2: KGHSH and LQKENI. This CDR3 spans 17 amino acids. Germline trimming cut 6 bases from V and 6 bases from J; bases unmatched to any gene: 15. CDR3 in amino acids: CASSPLRRDRASNEQFF. The CDR3 region has the DNA TGTGCCAGCTCCCCTCTTCGCAGGGACAGGGCGAGCAATGAGCAGTTCTTC.

The V call is TRBV4-3, the J call TRBJ1-2; 9 bases fit TRBD1. The trim removed 3 bases at V and 3 bases at J, leaving 5 bases unmatched. Germline CDR1 LGHNA, CDR2 YSLEER. This CDR3 is 15 amino acids long. CDR3: CASSHTGGAYYGYTF. CDR3 coding DNA: TGCGCCAGCAGCCACACAGGGGGCGCTTACTATGGCTACACCTTC.